Listed here are 11 T cell receptor beta chains from one sample, sequenced in a study of STAT3 mutations in large granular lymphocyte leukemia. Study findings and constraints: Every T-cell large granular lymphocyte leukemia patient had at least one immunodominant TCR beta clonotype.

Generated by immunoSEQ multiplex PCR, the TCRdb table keeps only in-frame clones and is missing some. This table holds several thousand clones, 92% found once. These receptors have no identified antigens. Material for sequencing was peripheral blood mononuclear cells. The receptors stem from a man aged 55-75 years with T-cell large granular lymphocyte leukemia. Some clones in this sample may be carry-over from other donors' samples.

This clone was seen a single time. The genes are TRBV7-8 and TRBJ1-2, with D perhaps TRBD1 (5 bases). This CDR3 is 17 amino acids long. Looked up from germline, CDR1 is SGHVS and CDR2 is FQNEAQ. V lost 3 bases and J 0 bases, leaving 17 bases between the germline ends. Here the CDR3 reads CASSLEQAPIPNYGYTF. The CDR3 bases are TGTGCCAGCAGCTTGGAACAGGCACCGATTCCTAACTATGGCTACACCTTC.

The rearrangement uses TRBV27 and TRBJ2-7; unclear D gene. CDR3 size: 14 residues. The V gene's germline CDR1 is MNHEY and CDR2 SMNVEV (reference sequence). The germline V and J ends were trimmed by 2 bases and 2 bases, with 10 bases remaining between them. The CDR3 here is CASSLNPEPYEQYF. CDR3 coding DNA: TGTGCCAGCAGTTTAAATCCCGAACCCTACGAGCAGTACTTC.

Here the CDR3 reads CASSSRVKDEQYF. The CDR3 coding sequence is TGTGCCAGCAGTTCCAGGGTCAAGGACGAGCAGTACTTC. V is TRBV28 and J is TRBJ2-7; D may be TRBD1 (5 bases). CDR3 length: 13 amino acids. Trimming took off 4 bases at V and 5 bases at J, with 12 bases between the two ends. Per the germline V gene, CDR1 is MDHEN and CDR2 is SYDVKM.

This chain connects TRBV5-6 to TRBJ2-2; 7 bases are a match to TRBD1. This CDR3 is built from 15 residues. CDR1 is SGHDT, CDR2 YYEEEE, per germline. The V gene end was trimmed by 2 bases and the J gene end by 3 bases; junction bases not matched to a gene: 4. CDR3 region: CASSFVQGDTGELFF. The DNA of the CDR3 is TGTGCCAGCAGCTTTGTTCAGGGGGACACCGGGGAGCTGTTTTTT.

The chain uses TRBV5-1 and TRBJ2-1, with D unclear. CDR1 and CDR2 from the germline V gene are SGHRS and YFSETQ. V was clipped by 4 bases and J by 1 base, with 12 bases between them. CDR3 length: 15 residues. CDR3 DNA sequence: TGCGCCAGCAGCGAAGGGTGGAGTTCCTACAATGAGCAGTTCTTC. Translated, it gives CASSEGWSSYNEQFF.

The chain is built from TRBV6-5 and TRBJ2-7, with D possibly matching TRBD2 (5 bases). V shed 5 bases and J shed 7 bases, with 9 bases lying between them. Germline V gene data show CDR1 as MNHEY and CDR2 as SVGAGI. The CDR3 sequence is 11 residues long. This chain's CDR3 is CASSHGGEQYF. CDR3 in DNA: TGTGCCAGCAGTCACGGCGGGGAGCAGTACTTC.

The rearrangement joins TRBV5-1 to TRBJ2-5; TRBD2 is a possible D gene (6 bases). The CDR3 consists of 15 residues. Per the germline V gene, CDR1 is SGHRS and CDR2 is YFSETQ. V was shortened by 4 bases and J by 1 base, with 14 bases between the two germline ends. CDR3 amino acids: CASSPDRTTQETQYF. DNA for the CDR3: TGCGCCAGCAGCCCTGATCGGACTACCCAAGAGACCCAGTACTTC.

This chain joins TRBV6-4 and TRBJ2-7; TRBD2 agrees at 10 bases. The CDR3 extends over 13 amino acids. The trim removed 7 bases at V and 4 bases at J, leaving 4 bases unmatched. Germline V gives CDR1 MRHNA, CDR2 SNTAGT. CDR3 sequence: CASKTSGLYEQYF. Written as DNA, the CDR3 is TGTGCCAGCAAGACTAGCGGGTTATACGAGCAGTACTTC.

This CDR3 is CSVEDPNTIYF. The DNA of the CDR3 is TGCAGCGTTGAAGATCCCAACACCATATATTTT. The chain links TRBV29-1 to TRBJ1-3; no definite D call. V gave up 0 bases and J gave up 7 bases, with 4 bases separating them. Per germline, CDR1 SQVTM and CDR2 ANQGSEA. The CDR3 is 11 residues long.

The chain uses TRBV5-1 and TRBJ2-1, with TRBD2 as a possible D gene (6 bases). CDR1 is SGHRS and CDR2 is YFSETQ in the germline V gene. The CDR3 totals 15 residues. The V end lost 0 bases, the J end lost 1 base, and 8 bases lay between the germline ends. CDR3 residues: CASSLDSGSYNEQFF. Written as DNA, the CDR3 is TGCGCCAGCAGCTTGGATAGCGGATCCTACAATGAGCAGTTCTTC.

The chain uses TRBV12-2 and TRBJ2-3; no check of the table's D call, TRBD1, against the DNA was made. TRBV12-2 is recorded as a pseudogene. The CDR3 loop spans 14 amino acids. CDR3 sequence reads: CASRLAAFTDTQYF. In nucleotides, the CDR3 is TGTGCAAGTCGCTTAGCGGCCTTCACAGATACGCAGTATTTT.